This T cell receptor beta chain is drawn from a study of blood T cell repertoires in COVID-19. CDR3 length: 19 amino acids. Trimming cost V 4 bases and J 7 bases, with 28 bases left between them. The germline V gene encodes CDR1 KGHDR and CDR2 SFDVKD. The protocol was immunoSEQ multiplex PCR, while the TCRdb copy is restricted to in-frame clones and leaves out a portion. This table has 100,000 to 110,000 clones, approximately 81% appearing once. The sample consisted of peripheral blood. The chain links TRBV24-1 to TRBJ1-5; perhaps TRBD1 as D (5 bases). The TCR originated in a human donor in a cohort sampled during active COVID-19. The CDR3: CATSEATGPFFPPWQPQHF. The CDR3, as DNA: TGTGCCACCAGTGAGGCCACAGGCCCCTTTTTCCCACCATGGCAGCCCCAGCATTTT.